This T cell receptor beta chain derives from a study of blood T cell repertoires in COVID-19. Study at large: Acute-phase and convalescent COVID-19 samples originated in the United States, Italy and Spain. Sources were T cells, B-cell-depleted T cells, or PBMCs; the material itself was cDNA or gDNA.

Study processing details: By means of reference gene primer amplification, nucleated cell counts were estimated. This table comes from immunoSEQ multiplex PCR, and its TCRdb copy is limited to in-frame clones, with some not included. V and J calls and clone size are those listed in that table; D and trimming were worked out from the DNA. The sample carries more than 80,000 clones, approximately 80% recorded once. V lost 5 bases and J 3 bases, leaving 13 bases between the germline ends. Germline V lookup: CDR1 MNHEY, CDR2 SMNVEV (reference sequence). This CDR3 is 15 amino acids long. The receptor was isolated from a woman aged 55-70 years with acute or convalescent COVID-19. The sequenced sample consisted of peripheral blood. The V call is TRBV27, the J call TRBJ1-4; D is unresolved. The CDR3 is CASSQVPVANEKLFF. The CDR3 region has the DNA TGTGCCAGCAGTCAGGTTCCGGTAGCTAATGAAAAACTGTTTTTT. Filled out from reference TRBV27 and TRBJ1-4, the complete variable domain reads EAQVTQNPRYLITVTGKKLTVTCSQNMNHEYMSWYRQDPGLGLRQIYYSMNVEVTDKGDVPEGYKVSRKEKRNFPLILESPSPNQTSLYFCASSQVPVANEKLFFGSGTQLSVL.